This TCR beta chain was recovered during a study of control samples from healthy donors and cancer patients. J was trimmed by 5 bases and V by 6 bases; bases with no gene match: 6. CDR3 length equals 14 residues. Per the germline V gene, CDR1 is SGHRS and CDR2 is YFSETQ. This table comes from immunoSEQ multiplex PCR, and its TCRdb copy is limited to in-frame clones, with some not included. The data show about 60,000 clones, about nine tenths seen once. V gene TRBV5-1 combines with J gene TRBJ2-5, with TRBD2 matching 11 bases. Specimen: PBMCs. The TCR originated in a woman aged 45-65 years with colorectal cancer. The CDR3 protein is CASTEPSGGETQYF. The CDR3, as DNA: TGCGCCAGCACCGAACCTAGCGGGGGGGAGACCCAGTACTTC.